Sequencing of this TCR beta chain was carried out in a study of blood T cell repertoires in COVID-19. Clones were read by immunoSEQ multiplex PCR, and TCRdb kept only the in-frame ones, dropping some. The sample carries approximately 210,000 clones, 70% to 90% recorded once. CDR3 length equals 15 residues. V gave up 0 bases and J gave up 2 bases, with 11 bases separating them. The V gene's germline CDR1 is MNHEY and CDR2 SVGEGT. The sequenced material came from peripheral blood. V is TRBV6-2 or TRBV6-3 and J is TRBJ2-7, with D perhaps TRBD1 (6 bases). This TCR was recovered from a woman in her 70s with acute or convalescent COVID-19. CDR3 bases: TGTGCCAGCAGTTACTCCAACAGGGTACCCTACGAGCAGTACTTC. As protein: CASSYSNRVPYEQYF.